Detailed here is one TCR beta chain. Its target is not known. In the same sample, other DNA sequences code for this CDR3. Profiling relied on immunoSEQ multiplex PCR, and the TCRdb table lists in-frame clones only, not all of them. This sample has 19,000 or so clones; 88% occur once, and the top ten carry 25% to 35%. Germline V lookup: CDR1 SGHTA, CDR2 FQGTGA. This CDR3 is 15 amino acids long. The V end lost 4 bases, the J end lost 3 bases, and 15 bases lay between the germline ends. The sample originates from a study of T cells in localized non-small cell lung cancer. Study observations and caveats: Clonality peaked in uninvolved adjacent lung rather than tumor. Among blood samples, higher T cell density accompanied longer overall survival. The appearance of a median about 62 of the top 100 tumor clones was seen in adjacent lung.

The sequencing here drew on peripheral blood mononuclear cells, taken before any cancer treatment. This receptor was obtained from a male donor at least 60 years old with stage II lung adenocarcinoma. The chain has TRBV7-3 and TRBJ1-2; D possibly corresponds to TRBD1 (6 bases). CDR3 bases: TGTGCCAGCAGCTCCGGGCGGGGGGCCGACTATGGCTACACCTTC. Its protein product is CASSSGRGADYGYTF.